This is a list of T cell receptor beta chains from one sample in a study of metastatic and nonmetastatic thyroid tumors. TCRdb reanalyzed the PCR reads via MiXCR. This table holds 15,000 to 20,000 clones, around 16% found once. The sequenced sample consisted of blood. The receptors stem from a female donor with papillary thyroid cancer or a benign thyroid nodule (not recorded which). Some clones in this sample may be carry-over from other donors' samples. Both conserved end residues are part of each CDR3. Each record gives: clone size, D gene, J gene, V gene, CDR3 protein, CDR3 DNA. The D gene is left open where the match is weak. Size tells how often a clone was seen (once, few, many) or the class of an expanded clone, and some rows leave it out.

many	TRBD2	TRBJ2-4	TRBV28	CASSLGGEVKNIQYF	TGTGCCAGCAGTTTAGGGGGGGAGGTCAAAAACATTCAGTACTTC
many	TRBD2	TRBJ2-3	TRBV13	CASIFRGLAGDYLSTDTQYF	TGTGCCAGCATCTTCCGGGGGCTAGCGGGGGACTATCTAAGCACAGATACGCAGTATTTT
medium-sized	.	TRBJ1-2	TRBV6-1	CASRLGTSYGYTF	TGTGCCAGCAGGCTCGGGACTTCTTATGGCTACACCTTC
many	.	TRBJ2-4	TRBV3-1	CASSQGQLAKNIQYF	TGTGCCAGCAGCCAAGGCCAGCTAGCCAAAAACATTCAGTACTTC
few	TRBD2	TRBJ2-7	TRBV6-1	CASRAGGSREQYF	TGTGCCTCCAGGGCGGGGGGATCCCGCGAGCAGTACTTC
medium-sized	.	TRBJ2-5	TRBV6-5	CASSYSGPQETQYF	TGTGCCAGCAGTTACTCGGGCCCCCAAGAGACCCAGTACTTC
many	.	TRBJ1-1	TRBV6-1	CASSDSRIENAEAFF	TGTGCCAGCAGTGATTCCCGGATCGAGAACGCTGAAGCTTTCTTT
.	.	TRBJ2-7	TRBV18	CASSPPGQWVYEQYF	TGTGCCAGCTCACCACCAGGACAGTGGGTCTACGAGCAGTACTTC
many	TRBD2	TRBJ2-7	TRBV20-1	CSAGGTSGREGEQYF	TGCAGTGCTGGCGGGACTAGCGGGAGAGAGGGGGAGCAGTACTTC
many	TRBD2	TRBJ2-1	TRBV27	CASKLSGTSGRSEQFF	TGTGCCAGCAAACTGAGCGGGACTAGCGGGAGGAGTGAGCAGTTCTTC
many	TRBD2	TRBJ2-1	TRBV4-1	CASSYNRLADYNEQFF	TGCGCCAGCAGCTACAATCGACTAGCGGATTACAATGAGCAGTTCTTC
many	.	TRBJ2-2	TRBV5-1	CASNSGQPNTGELFF	TGCGCCAGCAATTCCGGACAGCCGAACACCGGGGAGCTGTTTTTT
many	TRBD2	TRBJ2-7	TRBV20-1	CSARLAGGEQYF	TGCAGTGCAAGACTAGCGGGGGGAGAGCAGTACTTC
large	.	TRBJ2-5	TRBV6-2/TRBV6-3	CASSLEAQTQYF	TGTGCCAGCAGTCTAGAGGCGCAGACCCAGTACTTC
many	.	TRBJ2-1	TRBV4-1	CASSQTPLGYNEQFF	TGCGCCAGCAGCCAGACCCCCTTAGGTTACAATGAGCAGTTCTTC
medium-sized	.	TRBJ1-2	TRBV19	CASSVSRLGYTF	TGTGCCAGTAGTGTTTCCCGGCTCGGCTACACCTTC
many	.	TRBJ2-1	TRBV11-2	CASSSRRGASYNEQFF	TGTGCCAGCAGCTCCAGGAGGGGGGCTTCCTACAATGAGCAGTTCTTC
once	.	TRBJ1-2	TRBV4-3	CASSQDRGHYYGYTF	TGCGCCAGCAGCCAAGATAGAGGGCACTACTATGGCTACACCTTC
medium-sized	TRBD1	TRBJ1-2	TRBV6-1	CASSRQGAWDGYTF	TGTGCCAGCAGTCGACAGGGGGCCTGGGATGGCTACACCTTC
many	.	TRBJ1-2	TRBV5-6	CASSLGGRVVYGYTF	TGTGCCAGCAGCTTGGGGGGCAGGGTCGTCTATGGCTACACCTTC
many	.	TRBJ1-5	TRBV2	CASSDMGDQPQHF	TGTGCCAGCAGTGATATGGGGGATCAGCCCCAGCATTTT
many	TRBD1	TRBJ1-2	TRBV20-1	CSARDLDRGRGGYTF	TGCAGTGCTAGAGACCTCGACAGGGGGAGGGGTGGCTACACCTTC
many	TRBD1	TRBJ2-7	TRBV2	CASSEGAGGYEQYF	TGTGCCAGCAGTGAGGGGGCAGGGGGCTACGAGCAGTACTTC
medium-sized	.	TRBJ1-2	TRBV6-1	CASRVKNNYGYTF	TGTGCCAGCCGAGTGAAAAATAACTATGGCTACACCTTC
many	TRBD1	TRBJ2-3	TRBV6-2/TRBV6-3	CASSYSSRQGSFLGDTQYF	TGTGCCAGCAGTTACTCGAGTCGACAGGGTTCATTCTTGGGAGATACGCAGTATTTT
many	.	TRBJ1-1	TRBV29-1	CSAEGGMGDTEAFF	TGCAGCGCCGAAGGGGGAATGGGGGACACTGAAGCTTTCTTT
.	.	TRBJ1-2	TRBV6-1	CASSPLPNYGYTF	TGTGCCAGCAGCCCGCTGCCAAACTATGGCTACACCTTC
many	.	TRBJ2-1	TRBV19	CASSIAPAQGFNEQFF	TGTGCCAGTAGTATAGCTCCGGCCCAGGGGTTTAATGAGCAGTTCTTC
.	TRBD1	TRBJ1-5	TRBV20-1	CSASTGGEWQPQHF	TGCAGTGCTAGTACAGGGGGCGAGTGGCAGCCCCAGCATTTT
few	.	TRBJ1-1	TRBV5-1	CASSLSGNKNTEAFF	TGCGCCAGCAGCTTGTCCGGGAACAAGAACACTGAAGCTTTCTTT
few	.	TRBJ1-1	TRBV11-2	CASSLGGGRVNTEAFF	TGTGCCAGCAGCTTAGGCGGGGGGAGGGTGAACACTGAAGCTTTCTTT
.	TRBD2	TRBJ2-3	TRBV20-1	CSARDLRRGDTDTQYF	TGCAGTGCTAGAGATCTGCGGCGGGGGGACACAGATACGCAGTATTTT
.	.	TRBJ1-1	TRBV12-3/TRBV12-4	CASRTQQNTEAFF	TGTGCCAGCCGCACGCAGCAGAACACTGAAGCTTTCTTT
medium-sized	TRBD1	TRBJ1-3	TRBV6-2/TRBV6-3	CASRYPGQGNGNTIYF	TGTGCCAGCAGATACCCGGGACAGGGGAATGGAAACACCATATATTTT
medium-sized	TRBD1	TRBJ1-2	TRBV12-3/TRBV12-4	CASSFRQGAGYGYTF	TGTGCCAGCAGTTTCAGGCAGGGGGCTGGGTATGGCTACACCTTC
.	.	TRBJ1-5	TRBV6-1	CTSSKDRRQPQHF	TGTACCAGCAGTAAGGACAGACGTCAGCCCCAGCATTTT
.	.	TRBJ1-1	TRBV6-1	CASRRPRGSAAFF	TGTGCCAGCAGACGGCCGAGGGGCTCCGCGGCTTTCTTT
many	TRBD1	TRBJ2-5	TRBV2	CASSVGDRGQTQYF	TGTGCCAGCAGTGTAGGGGACAGGGGTCAGACCCAGTACTTC
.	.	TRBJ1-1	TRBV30	CAWFRGNTEAFF	TGTGCCTGGTTTAGAGGGAACACTGAAGCTTTCTTT
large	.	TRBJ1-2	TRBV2	CASSEYEQTYYGYTF	TGTGCCAGCAGTGAGTACGAGCAAACCTACTATGGCTACACCTTC
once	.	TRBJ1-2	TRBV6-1	CASSESTVSNKGYTF	TGTGCCAGCAGTGAATCGACAGTTTCTAACAAAGGCTACACCTTC
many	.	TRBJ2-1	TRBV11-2	CASSPSYPSHNEQFF	TGTGCCAGCAGCCCTAGCTACCCCTCCCACAATGAGCAGTTCTTC
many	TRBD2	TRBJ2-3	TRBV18	CASSPLPSGGEDTQYF	TGTGCCAGCTCACCATTACCTAGCGGGGGGGAAGATACGCAGTATTTT
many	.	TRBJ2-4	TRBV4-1	CASSQEGRTDKNIQYF	TGCGCCAGCAGCCAAGAGGGGAGGACGGACAAAAACATTCAGTACTTC
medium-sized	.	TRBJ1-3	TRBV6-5	CASSYSGLGNTIYF	TGTGCCAGCAGTTACTCGGGGCTTGGAAACACCATATATTTT
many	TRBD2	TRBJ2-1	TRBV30	CAWIGSGRSYNEQFF	TGTGCCTGGATAGGTAGCGGGAGGTCCTACAATGAGCAGTTCTTC
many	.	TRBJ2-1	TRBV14	CASSQVGGWKFF	TGTGCCAGCAGCCAAGTTGGGGGGTGGAAGTTCTTC
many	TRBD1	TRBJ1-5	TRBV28	CAGTRDRSNQPQHF	TGTGCCGGGACTCGGGACAGAAGCAATCAGCCCCAGCATTTT
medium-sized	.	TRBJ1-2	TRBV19	CASSIGSGNYGYTF	TGTGCCAGTAGTATAGGATCGGGTAACTATGGCTACACCTTC
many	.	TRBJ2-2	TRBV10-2	CASTELGVHTGELFF	TGCGCCAGCACCGAGCTCGGGGTTCACACCGGGGAGCTGTTTTTT
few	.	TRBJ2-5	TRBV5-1	CASMGSWEEAQYF	TGCGCCAGCATGGGGTCTTGGGAGGAGGCCCAGTACTTC
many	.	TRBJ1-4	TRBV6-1	CASSQQGGTGHEKLFF	TGTGCCAGCAGTCAACAGGGTGGTACGGGCCATGAAAAACTGTTTTTT
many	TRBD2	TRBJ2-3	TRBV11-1	CASSLTSGSTDTQYF	TGTGCCAGCAGCTTGACTAGCGGGAGCACAGATACGCAGTATTTT
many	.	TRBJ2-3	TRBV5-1	CASSSYRQRATDTQYF	TGCGCCAGCAGCTCCTACAGGCAACGGGCCACAGATACGCAGTATTTT
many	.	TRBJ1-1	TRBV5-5	CASTYGQNTEAFF	TGTGCCAGCACCTATGGCCAGAACACTGAAGCTTTCTTT
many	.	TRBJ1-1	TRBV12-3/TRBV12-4	CASSLQNTEAFF	TGTGCCAGCAGTTTACAGAACACTGAAGCTTTCTTT
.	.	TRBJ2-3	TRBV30	CAWSVRSTDTQYF	TGTGCCTGGAGTGTACGCAGCACAGATACGCAGTATTTT
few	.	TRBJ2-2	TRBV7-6	CATSRGHTNTGELFF	TGTGCCACCTCCCGAGGACACACGAACACCGGGGAGCTGTTTTTT
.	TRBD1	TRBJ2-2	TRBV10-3	CAISVGQGGDTGELFF	TGTGCCATCAGTGTAGGACAGGGTGGGGACACCGGGGAGCTGTTTTTT